This passage covers 24 T cell receptor beta chains from one sample sequenced in a study of shared clonotypes between healthy human individuals. Clones were read by immunoSEQ multiplex PCR, and TCRdb kept only the in-frame ones, dropping some. The sample comprises about 1 million clones, under 80% of which are singletons, and 1.5% rests with the top ten. Sequencing was carried out using memory CD4+ T cells sorted from blood. Specified subset: CD45RA-negative fraction. Every receptor here comes from a man between 18 and 35 years old in good health.

The chain combines TRBV6-7 with TRBJ2-2; a possible D gene is TRBD2 (5 bases). TRBV6-7 is marked as an open reading frame, function uncertain. CDR3 length: 17 amino acids. V was shortened by 0 bases and J by 0 bases, with 11 bases between the two germline ends. For the CDR3, the DNA is TGTGCCAGCAGTTACTCGTTAGGAGGCCCGAACACCGGGGAGCTGTTTTTT. Translated, it gives CASSYSLGGPNTGELFF.

This chain uses TRBV5-1 with TRBJ2-4, with 9 bases matching TRBD1. Germline values: CDR1 SGHRS, CDR2 YFSETQ. CDR3 length equals 19 residues. J gave up 2 bases and V 4 bases, and 16 bases lay outside the gene matches. CDR3 in amino acids: CASSPTTGGNDASKNIQYF. CDR3 DNA sequence: TGCGCCAGCAGCCCTACGACAGGGGGGAATGACGCTTCCAAAAACATTCAGTACTTC. Combining the CDR3 with reference TRBV5-1 and TRBJ2-4 gives the whole variable domain KAGVTQTPRYLIKTRGQQVTLSCSPISGHRSVSWYQQTPGQGLQFLFEYFSETQRNKGNFPGRFSGRQFSNSRSEMNVSTLELGDSALYLCASSPTTGGNDASKNIQYFGAGTRLSVL.

The rearrangement links TRBV30 to TRBJ1-1; 12 nucleotides match TRBD1. The CDR3 is made up of 16 amino acids. The ends lost 2 bases at V and 4 bases at J; junction bases unmatched: 8. Germline-derived CDR1 and CDR2 are GTSNPN and SVGIG (reference sequence). The CDR3 region is CAWSFGTGGAGTEAFF. The CDR3, as DNA: TGTGCCTGGAGTTTCGGGACAGGGGGCGCGGGCACTGAAGCTTTCTTT.

The CDR3 reads CASSSKTSEKTQYF. CDR3 sequence (DNA): TGTGCCAGCAGCTCGAAGACTAGCGAAAAGACCCAGTACTTC. The genes are TRBV11-2 and TRBJ2-5, with TRBD2 matching 8 bases. Per germline, CDR1 SGHAT and CDR2 FQNNGV. With V trimmed by 4 bases and J by 6 bases, 7 bases remained unmatched. The CDR3 runs 14 residues.

The chain recombines TRBV4-1 with TRBJ2-4; D is unresolved. V shed 0 bases and J shed 5 bases, with 11 bases lying between them. The germline gives CDR1 MGHRA, CDR2 YSYEKL. The CDR3 has 15 amino acids. CDR3 in DNA: TGCGCCAGCAGCCAAGATGGCAGACGGGAAAACATTCAGTACTTC. Residues: CASSQDGRRENIQYF.

The CDR3 protein is CASTLRAGTDTQYF. The CDR3 bases are TGTGCCAGTACCCTACGGGCGGGGACAGATACGCAGTATTTT. V is TRBV19 and J is TRBJ2-3, with D possibly being TRBD2 (6 bases). The CDR3 extends over 14 amino acids. Trimming removed 7 bases from V and 3 bases from J, with 14 bases in between. The germline V gene encodes CDR1 LNHDA and CDR2 SQIVND (reference sequence).

This chain joins TRBV7-3 and TRBJ1-1, with D unclear. Between the trimmed V and J ends, which lost 0 bases and 4 bases, there was a span of 12 bases. Germline V lookup: CDR1 SGHTA, CDR2 FQGTGA. The CDR3 is made up of 15 amino acids. The DNA for the CDR3 is TGTGCCAGCAGCTTAACTTTTGATCGGAGCACTGAAGCTTTCTTT. Its protein is CASSLTFDRSTEAFF.

The chain employs TRBV15 and TRBJ2-7; D may correspond to TRBD1 or TRBD2 (5 bases each). Germline CDR1 and CDR2: LNHNV and YYDKDF (reference sequence). V was pared by 0 bases and J by 3 bases, with 12 bases between. The CDR3 runs to 15 residues. Here the CDR3 reads CATSRDRGPIYEQYF. CDR3 DNA sequence: TGTGCCACCAGCAGAGATCGGGGACCAATCTACGAGCAGTACTTC.

This chain uses TRBV6-5 with TRBJ1-2, with D unclear. Trimming stripped 6 bases from V and 1 base from J, with 15 bases between. CDR3 length: 15 amino acids. Germline assignment: CDR1 MNHEY and CDR2 SVGAGI. CDR3 DNA sequence: TGTGCCAGCAGACCCGCCGACAAGATTAACTATGGCTACACCTTC. Protein sequence: CASRPADKINYGYTF.

The chain is built from TRBV6-5 and TRBJ1-6, with TRBD1 as a possible D gene (5 bases). The V gene lost 0 bases and the J gene lost 9 bases, with 15 bases spanning the gap. The CDR3 is 16 amino acids. From germline, CDR1 is MNHEY and CDR2 SVGAGI. The DNA of the CDR3 is TGTGCCAGCAGTTACTCTCAGGGTCGGCTAGGTTCACCCCTCCACTTT. Amino acid sequence: CASSYSQGRLGSPLHF.

With regard to this clone: This specimen includes other DNA sequences encoding the same CDR3. The CDR3 DNA sequence: TGTGCCAGCAGTTCCAGGGCTGAAGCTTTCTTT. It encodes CASSSRAEAFF. The chain recombines TRBV6-5 with TRBJ1-1, with D tentatively TRBD1 (5 bases). The CDR3 is made up of 11 amino acids. Per the germline V gene, CDR1 is MNHEY and CDR2 is SVGAGI. Trimming took off 4 bases at V and 6 bases at J, with 6 bases between the two ends.

In this sample, this clone turned up once. The chain uses TRBV6-1 and TRBJ2-6, with TRBD2 matching over 7 bases. Germline V gives CDR1 MNHNS, CDR2 SASEGT. V lost 4 bases and J lost 1; bases outside the gene matches: 7. This CDR3 region has 17 residues. This CDR3 reads CASSGFGGGSGANVLTF. DNA of the CDR3: TGTGCCAGCAGTGGATTTGGGGGGGGATCTGGGGCCAACGTCCTGACTTTC.

The chain links TRBV5-6 to TRBJ2-5, with D tentatively TRBD1 (5 bases). CDR3 length: 14 amino acids. The germline V gene has CDR1 SGHDT and CDR2 YYEEEE. Trimming stripped 4 bases from V and 3 bases from J, with 13 bases between. Written as DNA, the CDR3 is TGTGCCAGCAGCCCCTCGGGCAGGGAAGAGACCCAGTACTTC. This codes for CASSPSGREETQYF.

This clone was observed a handful of times. The rearrangement joins TRBV5-8 to TRBJ2-3, with 13 bases aligning to TRBD2. V lost 0 bases and J lost 4; bases outside the gene matches: 2. The CDR3 sequence is 16 residues long. Germline values: CDR1 SGHTS, CDR2 YDEGEE. This CDR3 reads CASSLGLAGGSDTQYF. CDR3 DNA sequence: TGTGCCAGCAGCTTGGGACTAGCGGGGGGTTCAGATACGCAGTATTTT.

The rearrangement uses TRBV6-6 and TRBJ1-2; no clear D gene. From germline, CDR1 is MNHNY and CDR2 SVGAGI (reference sequence). The CDR3 has 14 residues. V dropped 6 bases and J dropped 3 bases, with 14 bases sitting between them. The CDR3 bases are TGTGCCAGCAGCCGGGGATTGAAAGACTATGGCTACACCTTC. This gives the protein CASSRGLKDYGYTF.

This clone was seen just once. The V gene is TRBV19, the J gene TRBJ1-5; 7 bases agree with TRBD1. Germline trimming cut 5 bases from V and 3 bases from J; bases unmatched to any gene: 7. This CDR3 region has 15 residues. The germline V gene encodes CDR1 LNHDA and CDR2 SQIVND (reference sequence). This chain's CDR3 is CASSLGQKNNQPQHF. The CDR3 DNA reads TGTGCCAGTAGTTTGGGACAGAAGAACAATCAGCCCCAGCATTTT.

About this clone itself: The same CDR3 can be traced to other DNA sequences in this sample. The chain carries TRBV4-1 and TRBJ1-4; unclear D gene. There are 15 residues in the CDR3. CDR1 and CDR2 from the germline V gene are MGHRA and YSYEKL. Trimming left V 0 bases short and J 8 bases short, with 13 bases between. The CDR3 sequence is CASSQDGSLGEKLFF. The CDR3 bases are TGCGCCAGCAGCCAAGATGGCAGTCTTGGCGAAAAACTGTTTTTT.

The gene calls are TRBV7-2 and TRBJ1-2; the match to TRBD1 covers 8 bases. V lost 5 bases, J lost 4 bases, and 9 bases stayed unmatched. This CDR3 has 15 amino acids. Germline CDR1 reads SGHTA; CDR2 reads FQGNSA. The DNA of the CDR3 is TGTGCCAGCAGCCCCCGGACAGGGTCTAGCTATGGCTACACCTTC. Protein sequence: CASSPRTGSSYGYTF.

The chain links TRBV19 to TRBJ2-7; 9 nucleotides match TRBD1. The germline V gene encodes CDR1 LNHDA and CDR2 SQIVND (reference sequence). The V segment lost 4 bases and the J segment 3 bases; nucleotides outside the gene matches: 10. The CDR3 runs 16 residues. CDR3 DNA: TGTGCCAGTAGTACCCGACTCGGGACAGGGTACTACGAGCAGTACTTC. Translated: CASSTRLGTGYYEQYF.

The V and J genes are TRBV5-1 and TRBJ1-1; D is possibly TRBD1 (5 bases). V lost 4 bases, J lost 1 base, and 11 bases lay in between. The CDR3 contains 14 residues. CDR1 and CDR2 from the germline V gene are SGHRS and YFSETQ. The CDR3 DNA is TGCGCCAGCAGCGTCGGGGGAGGGAACACTGAAGCTTTCTTT. It yields the protein CASSVGGGNTEAFF. The full variable domain, its missing parts supplied by reference TRBV5-1 and TRBJ1-1, is KAGVTQTPRYLIKTRGQQVTLSCSPISGHRSVSWYQQTPGQGLQFLFEYFSETQRNKGNFPGRFSGRQFSNSRSEMNVSTLELGDSALYLCASSVGGGNTEAFFGQGTRLTVV.

The gene calls are TRBV19 and TRBJ1-1; unclear D gene. V was trimmed by 7 bases and J by 0 bases, leaving 9 bases between them. Germline values: CDR1 LNHDA, CDR2 SQIVND (reference sequence). The CDR3 contains 13 residues. CDR3 in amino acids: CASKGQLNTEAFF. The CDR3 DNA reads as TGTGCCAGTAAAGGGCAGTTGAACACTGAAGCTTTCTTT.

This clone was seen only a few times. This CDR3 is CAWRTGRSDSPLHF. CDR3 nucleotide sequence: TGTGCCTGGAGGACAGGCAGGTCCGATTCACCCCTCCACTTT. The genes are TRBV30 and TRBJ1-6; D might be TRBD1 (6 bases). Germline lookup yields CDR1 GTSNPN and CDR2 SVGIG (reference sequence). Trimming left V 3 bases short and J 8 bases short, with 14 bases between. The CDR3 has 14 residues.

Here the CDR3 reads CASSPVQGASGELFF. CDR3 in DNA: TGTGCCAGCTCACCAGTCCAGGGGGCGTCCGGGGAGCTGTTTTTT. The chain is built from TRBV18 and TRBJ2-2; TRBD1 matches at 8 bases. Looked up from germline, CDR1 is KGHSH and CDR2 is LQKENI. V gave up 2 bases and J gave up 6 bases; unmatched junction bases: 5. This CDR3 spans 15 amino acids. Based on the CDR3 plus reference TRBV18 and TRBJ2-2, the full variable domain is NAGVMQNPRHLVRRRGQEARLRCSPMKGHSHVYWYRQLPEEGLKFMVYLQKENIIDESGMPKERFSAEFPKEGPSILRIQQVVRGDSAAYFCASSPVQGASGELFFGEGSRLTVL.

For this clone: Other DNA sequences within the sample encode an identical CDR3. This sequence joins TRBV30 and TRBJ1-5; D is unresolved. The V end was cut by 5 bases, the J end by 1 base, with 9 bases between. CDR1 and CDR2 (germline): GTSNPN, SVGIG (reference sequence). CDR3 length: 13 residues. CDR3 DNA: TGTGCCTGGTCCCGGGAGAGCAATCAGCCCCAGCATTTT. It yields the protein CAWSRESNQPQHF.